The 21 T cell receptor beta chains below were found in one sample sequenced in a study of OX40 agonist ivuxolimab in advanced cancers. Profiled with immunoSEQ multiplex PCR; TCRdb holds only in-frame clones, not every one. The sample carries approximately 60,000 clones, about four fifths recorded once. The sample was CD4+ or CD8+ T cells sorted from blood, taken in a trial of the OX40 agonist ivuxolimab. The source is an adult with an advanced solid tumor such as melanoma, head and neck, liver or kidney cancer.

J is TRBJ1-2 and V is TRBV27; D unresolved. V was cut by 6 bases and J by 0 bases, with 8 bases left in between. Germline lookup yields CDR1 MNHEY and CDR2 SMNVEV (reference sequence). The CDR3 loop spans 13 amino acids. The CDR3 loop is CASSSPSNYGYTF. The DNA of the CDR3 is TGTGCCAGCAGCTCCCCCTCTAACTATGGCTACACCTTC.

The chain links TRBV5-1 to TRBJ2-3; D ambiguous. The CDR3 sequence is 12 residues long. Germline V gives CDR1 SGHRS, CDR2 YFSETQ. V gave up 4 bases and J gave up 3 bases, with 6 bases separating them. CDR3 in amino acids: CASSPGTDTQYF. CDR3 DNA: TGCGCCAGCAGCCCTGGGACAGATACGCAGTATTTT.

This clone was counted many times. The chain employs TRBV7-6 and TRBJ2-5; TRBD1 is a possible D gene (6 bases). The CDR3 runs to 16 residues. CDR1 SGHVS and CDR2 FNYEAQ come from the germline V gene. Trimming stripped 5 bases from V and 2 bases from J, with 18 bases between. This CDR3 reads CASSPDRLTIQETQYF. The CDR3 region has the DNA TGTGCCAGCAGCCCCGACAGGCTCACAATACAAGAGACCCAGTACTTC.

The V and J genes are TRBV30 and TRBJ1-5; 8 bases match TRBD1. The CDR3 runs to 15 residues. The trim removed 2 bases at V and 4 bases at J, leaving 7 bases unmatched. The V gene's germline CDR1 is GTSNPN and CDR2 SVGIG (reference sequence). CDR3 protein: CAWSFGQGANQPQHF. As DNA, the CDR3 is TGTGCCTGGAGTTTCGGACAGGGAGCGAATCAGCCCCAGCATTTT. The complete variable domain, with remaining parts taken from reference TRBV30 and TRBJ1-5, reads SQTIHQWPATLVQPVGSPLSLECTVEGTSNPNLYWYRQAAGRGLQLLFYSVGIGQISSEVPQNLSASRPQDRQFILSSKKLLLSDSGFYLCAWSFGQGANQPQHFGDGTRLSIL.

The V call is TRBV30, the J call TRBJ2-2; 11 bases align to TRBD2. The germline gives CDR1 GTSNPN, CDR2 SVGIG (reference sequence). This CDR3 has 16 amino acids. Trimming at V came to 3 bases and at J to 4 bases, leaving 7 bases not matched to a gene. The CDR3 nucleotides are TGTGCCTGGAGGCCACTAGCGGGGGCCGGCACCGGGGAGCTGTTTTTT. It translates to CAWRPLAGAGTGELFF.

This clone has a single count. The CDR3 coding sequence is TGTGCCAGTAGTATTTCGACTACAGGGTACTATGGCTACACCTTC. It yields the protein CASSISTTGYYGYTF. The chain employs TRBV19 and TRBJ1-2; maybe TRBD1 (6 bases). Germline values: CDR1 LNHDA, CDR2 SQIVND (reference sequence). The germline V and J ends were trimmed by 3 bases and 3 bases, with 14 bases remaining between them. This CDR3 has 15 amino acids.

The J gene is TRBJ1-5, the V gene TRBV19; TRBD1 matches at 8 bases. CDR1 and CDR2 (germline): LNHDA, SQIVND (reference sequence). This CDR3 region has 14 residues. V lost 4 bases to trimming and J lost 2 bases; unmatched junction nucleotides: 1. CDR3 sequence reads: CASSTTGGNQPQHF. As DNA, the CDR3 is TGTGCCAGTAGTACGACAGGGGGCAATCAGCCCCAGCATTTT.

J is TRBJ1-1 and V is TRBV12-5; D call uncertain. This CDR3 comprises 15 residues. The V and J ends lost 0 bases and 3 bases respectively, with 11 bases between them. The germline V gene encodes CDR1 LGHNT and CDR2 FRNRAP. The CDR3 DNA follows: TGTGCTAGTGGTTTGGTATTGGCAGACGACACTGAAGCTTTCTTT. Protein: CASGLVLADDTEAFF.

The chain employs TRBV30 and TRBJ1-4; D is unclear. Trimming shortened V by 2 bases and J by 7 bases, and 5 bases separated the two germline ends. The germline CDR1 and CDR2 sequences are GTSNPN and SVGIG (reference sequence). This CDR3 spans 11 amino acids. CDR3 protein: CAWSPGEKLFF. DNA of the CDR3: TGTGCCTGGAGTCCGGGTGAAAAACTGTTTTTT. The whole variable domain, remainder taken from reference TRBV30 and TRBJ1-4, is SQTIHQWPATLVQPVGSPLSLECTVEGTSNPNLYWYRQAAGRGLQLLFYSVGIGQISSEVPQNLSASRPQDRQFILSSKKLLLSDSGFYLCAWSPGEKLFFGSGTQLSVL.

This clone was observed a handful of times. The V call is TRBV30, the J call TRBJ1-5; D is unresolved. The germline V gene has CDR1 GTSNPN and CDR2 SVGIG (reference sequence). This CDR3 comprises 13 residues. V was clipped by 4 bases and J by 1 base, with 8 bases between them. CDR3 region: CAWNGGSNQPQHF. The CDR3 DNA sequence: TGTGCCTGGAATGGCGGGAGCAATCAGCCCCAGCATTTT.

V is TRBV2 and J is TRBJ2-1; the match to TRBD2 covers 9 bases. Germline V gene data show CDR1 as SNHLY and CDR2 as FYNNEI. Trimming removed 4 bases from V and 9 bases from J; junction bases left unmatched: 7. This CDR3 comprises 14 residues. CDR3 region: CASSVWRGGAEQFF. The CDR3 DNA follows: TGTGCCAGCAGTGTCTGGCGGGGGGGCGCTGAGCAGTTCTTC.

This chain connects TRBV5-6 to TRBJ2-1, with D perhaps TRBD2 (6 bases). Trimming took 4 bases from V and 9 from J, leaving 14 bases between them. CDR1 is SGHDT and CDR2 is YYEEEE in the germline V gene. The CDR3 is 13 amino acids. CDR3 nucleotides: TGTGCCAGCAGCCTGCGGGGAAAACGTGAGCAGTTCTTC. Translation: CASSLRGKREQFF.

The chain uses TRBV5-1 and TRBJ1-1; the D is unclear. This CDR3 contains 14 residues. Trimming took off 0 bases at V and 2 bases at J, with 8 bases between the two ends. Germline-derived CDR1 and CDR2 are SGHRS and YFSETQ. In nucleotides, the CDR3 is TGCGCCAGCAGCTTGGGGTCAGGTAACACTGAAGCTTTCTTT. It codes for CASSLGSGNTEAFF.

This clone was recorded only once. The V gene is TRBV2, the J gene TRBJ2-7; no reliable D call. The germline V and J ends were trimmed by 5 bases and 0 bases, with 5 bases remaining between them. The germline V gene has CDR1 SNHLY and CDR2 FYNNEI. The CDR3 has 12 amino acids. This CDR3 reads CASSYGSYEQYF. The CDR3 coding sequence is TGTGCCAGCAGTTACGGCTCCTACGAGCAGTACTTC.

This clone was found once. The J gene is TRBJ1-3, the V gene TRBV6-5; D is possibly TRBD1 (6 bases). Between the trimmed V and J ends, which lost 4 bases and 8 bases, there was a span of 18 bases. The CDR3 spans 15 residues. Germline CDR1 is MNHEY and CDR2 is SVGAGI. CDR3 protein: CASSLQGLGSDTIYF. The CDR3 nucleotides read TGTGCCAGCAGTTTACAGGGCCTCGGTTCGGACACCATATATTTT.

This sequence joins TRBV6-5 and TRBJ1-2; possibly TRBD1 for D (6 bases). The V gene lost 5 bases and the J gene lost 1 base, with 14 bases spanning the gap. The CDR3 runs to 15 residues. The germline V gene encodes CDR1 MNHEY and CDR2 SVGAGI. CDR3 protein: CASSHGTTYNYGYTF. The CDR3, as DNA: TGTGCCAGCAGTCACGGGACAACCTATAACTATGGCTACACCTTC.

Only one count was recorded for this clone. The genes are TRBV9 and TRBJ1-2; 9 bases line up with TRBD1. Trimming at V came to 0 bases and at J to 2 bases, leaving 2 bases not matched to a gene. The CDR3 extends over 15 amino acids. CDR1 is SGDLS and CDR2 is YYNGEE in the germline V gene. In nucleotides, the CDR3 is TGTGCCAGCAGCGTAGAAACAGGGGGCAACTATGGCTACACCTTC. Translating gives CASSVETGGNYGYTF.

Here the CDR3 DNA reads TGTGCCAGCAGCTCGAGGACAGTGAACTATGGCTACACCTTC. As protein: CASSSRTVNYGYTF. The chain couples TRBV5-5 to TRBJ1-2, with D possibly matching TRBD1 (6 bases). CDR1 is SGHKS and CDR2 is YYEKEE in the germline V gene (reference sequence). This CDR3 is built from 14 residues. V was trimmed by 3 bases and J by 2 bases, leaving 11 bases between them. The whole variable domain, remainder taken from reference TRBV5-5 and TRBJ1-2, is DAGVTQSPTHLIKTRGQQVTLRCSPISGHKSVSWYQQVLGQGPQFIFQYYEKEERGRGNFPDRFSARQFPNYSSELNVNALLLGDSALYLCASSSRTVNYGYTFGSGTRLTVV.

The chain joins TRBV7-8 to TRBJ2-5; TRBD2 matches at 13 bases. V shed 5 bases, J shed 5 bases, and the junction held 5 bases outside the gene matches. Per the germline V gene, CDR1 is SGHVS and CDR2 is FQNEAQ. The CDR3 spans 15 residues. CDR3 region: CASSRSTSGGETQYF. CDR3 DNA: TGTGCCAGCAGCAGATCGACTAGCGGGGGGGAGACCCAGTACTTC.

The chain employs TRBV30 and TRBJ2-1; 9 bases agree with TRBD1. The junction had 17 bases not matched to a gene; V was cut back by 5 bases and J by 0 bases. This CDR3 contains 19 residues. Germline loops: CDR1 GTSNPN, CDR2 SVGIG (reference sequence). In nucleotides, the CDR3 is TGTGCCTGGGAAACGGGACAGGGTCTCTCCCAGGGCTCCTACAATGAGCAGTTCTTC. It encodes CAWETGQGLSQGSYNEQFF.

The rearrangement links TRBV6-6 to TRBJ1-5; D call uncertain. The germline gives CDR1 MNHNY, CDR2 SVGAGI (reference sequence). V was trimmed by 2 bases and J by 3 bases, leaving 14 bases between them. CDR3 length equals 16 residues. CDR3 residues: CASSYADGRFNQPQHF. CDR3 DNA: TGTGCCAGCAGTTACGCCGACGGACGTTTCAATCAGCCCCAGCATTTT.